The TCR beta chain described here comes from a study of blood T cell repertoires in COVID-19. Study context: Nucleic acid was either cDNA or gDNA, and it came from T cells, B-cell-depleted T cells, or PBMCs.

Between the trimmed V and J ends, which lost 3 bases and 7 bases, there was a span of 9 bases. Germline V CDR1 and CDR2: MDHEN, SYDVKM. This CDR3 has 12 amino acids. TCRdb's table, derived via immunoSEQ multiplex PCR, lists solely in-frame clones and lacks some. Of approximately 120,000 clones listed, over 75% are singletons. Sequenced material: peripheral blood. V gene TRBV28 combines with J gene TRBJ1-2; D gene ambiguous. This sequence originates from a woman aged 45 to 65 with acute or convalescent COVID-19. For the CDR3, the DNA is TGTGCCAGCAGTTTTAGTTTACGTGGCTACACCTTC. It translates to CASSFSLRGYTF.